The 16 T cell receptor beta chains below were found in one sample sequenced in a study of shared clonotypes between healthy human individuals. Repertoires were generated with immunoSEQ multiplex PCR, while TCRdb's copy carries only in-frame clones and drops some. The top ten hold around 0.057% of the sample, which has roughly 650,000 clones, around 97% seen once. The source material was naive CD4+ T cells sorted from blood. Subset indicated: CD45RA+ positively selected. The receptors here all came from a woman in her thirties in good health.

This chain connects TRBV7-6 to TRBJ1-1, with D unclear. Germline CDR1 is SGHVS and CDR2 is FNYEAQ. The V end was cut by 2 bases, the J end by 2 bases, with 6 bases between. The CDR3 is made up of 13 amino acids. CDR3 amino acids: CASSLTLNTEAFF. The CDR3 DNA follows: TGTGCCAGCAGCTTAACACTAAACACTGAAGCTTTCTTT.

The rearrangement uses TRBV28 and TRBJ1-2; perhaps TRBD1 as D (5 bases). Germline CDR1 is MDHEN and CDR2 is SYDVKM. Between the trimmed V and J ends, which lost 7 bases and 8 bases, there was a span of 20 bases. The length of the CDR3 is 14 residues. CDR3 loop: CASKFGSRDVGYTF. The DNA of the CDR3 is TGTGCCAGCAAGTTTGGTTCGAGGGACGTCGGCTACACCTTC.

J is TRBJ2-5 and V is TRBV19, with D possibly TRBD2 on 6 matching bases. Germline V gene sequence: CDR1 LNHDA, CDR2 SQIVND (reference sequence). V lost 1 base, J lost 4 bases, and 10 bases lay in between. This CDR3 is built from 14 residues. CDR3 sequence reads: CASSIGGEGETQYF. The CDR3 DNA reads TGTGCCAGTAGTATAGGCGGGGAAGGAGAGACCCAGTACTTC.

V is TRBV6-1 and J is TRBJ1-5, with 7 positions matching TRBD1. The CDR3 is 16 residues long. With 4 bases clipped from V and 0 bases from J, the junction kept 6 bases outside the gene matches. Germline loops: CDR1 MNHNS, CDR2 SASEGT. The CDR3 DNA follows: TGTGCCAGCAGTGTCCGGGACAGTTATAGCAATCAGCCCCAGCATTTT. Translating it yields CASSVRDSYSNQPQHF.

The chain couples TRBV9 to TRBJ2-7; 7 bases agree with TRBD1. Unmatched junction bases numbered 11, after V lost 0 bases and J lost 5 bases. The CDR3 contains 16 residues. Germline V gene lookup returns CDR1 SGDLS and CDR2 YYNGEE. The CDR3 spells CASSVDPGQDYNEQYF. DNA for the CDR3: TGTGCCAGCAGCGTAGACCCCGGACAGGATTATAACGAGCAGTACTTC. The variable domain in full, completed from reference TRBV9 and TRBJ2-7, reads DSGVTQTPKHLITATGQRVTLRCSPRSGDLSVYWYQQSLDQGLQFLIQYYNGEERAKGNILERFSAQQFPDLHSELNLSSLELGDSALYFCASSVDPGQDYNEQYFGPGTRLTVT.

This clone was recorded once. This chain links TRBV28 with TRBJ1-1; D is undetermined. V gave up 6 bases and J gave up 4 bases, with 18 bases separating them. The CDR3 contains 15 residues. The germline CDR1 and CDR2 sequences are MDHEN and SYDVKM. The CDR3 nucleotides read TGTGCCAGCAGCTTCGCCTCCGGGAGCGGCACTGAAGCTTTCTTT. Its translation is CASSFASGSGTEAFF.

This chain joins TRBV6-5 and TRBJ1-4; D possibly corresponds to TRBD1 (5 bases). Germline CDR1 MNHEY, CDR2 SVGAGI. With 6 bases removed from V and 10 bases from J, the gap between germline ends came to 18 bases. CDR3 length equals 14 residues. The CDR3 loop is CASSLRGTAGKLFF. The CDR3 DNA follows: TGTGCCAGCAGCCTTCGAGGGACTGCGGGAAAACTGTTTTTT.

The rearrangement joins TRBV16 to TRBJ1-3; D is perhaps TRBD1 (6 bases). CDR1 is KGHSY and CDR2 is FQNENV in the germline V gene. V lost 4 bases to trimming and J lost 0 bases, with 13 bases between them. CDR3 size: 16 residues. CDR3 DNA sequence: TGTGCCAGCAGCCGTCAGGGGTTTACCTCTGGAAACACCATATATTTT. Amino acids: CASSRQGFTSGNTIYF.

V usage is TRBV28 and J usage is TRBJ2-3; D remains ambiguous. Per germline, CDR1 MDHEN and CDR2 SYDVKM. The CDR3 extends over 15 amino acids. V was cut by 2 bases and J by 4 bases, with 13 bases left in between. The CDR3 loop reads CASSLGPLEADTQYF. DNA for the CDR3: TGTGCCAGCAGTTTAGGGCCTCTCGAGGCAGATACGCAGTATTTT.

Notes on this clone: Other DNA sequences in this specimen translate into the identical CDR3. This chain uses TRBV18 with TRBJ2-7, with D possibly TRBD2 on 5 matching bases. Germline CDR1 is KGHSH and CDR2 is LQKENI. The CDR3 spans 14 residues. V lost 5 bases, J lost 0 bases, and 11 bases lay in between. The CDR3 DNA reads TGTGCCAGCTCATCGAGCGGAAGCTCCTACGAGCAGTACTTC. This codes for CASSSSGSSYEQYF.

This clone has only a few counts. This chain uses TRBV15 with TRBJ2-1; 10 bases match TRBD1. The V gene's germline CDR1 is LNHNV and CDR2 YYDKDF (reference sequence). CDR3 length equals 15 residues. Unmatched junction bases numbered 8, after V lost 3 bases and J lost 9 bases. As DNA, the CDR3 is TGTGCCACCAGCAGGGGACAGGGGATAAACAGTGAGCAGTTCTTC. As protein: CATSRGQGINSEQFF.

The CDR3 DNA is TGTGCCAGTAGTATAGGTCGGGTGACGGCCTACGAGCAGTACTTC. Amino acid sequence: CASSIGRVTAYEQYF. The J gene is TRBJ2-7, the V gene TRBV19; D gene ambiguous. Germline CDR1 is LNHDA and CDR2 is SQIVND (reference sequence). The CDR3 loop spans 15 amino acids. V lost 1 base, J lost 2 bases, and 12 bases lay in between.

The chain is built from TRBV13 and TRBJ2-3, with D possibly matching TRBD2 (5 bases). V was cut by 5 bases and J by 6 bases, with 18 bases left in between. The CDR3 sequence is 15 residues long. Germline V gives CDR1 PRHDT, CDR2 FYEKMQ (reference sequence). In DNA, the CDR3 is TGTGCCAGCAGCCCAGGACTTCTCGGCTTGGATACGCAGTATTTT. Amino acids: CASSPGLLGLDTQYF.

This clone was seen only once. The V gene is TRBV11-2, the J gene TRBJ2-5; D remains unclear. V lost 7 bases, J lost 13 bases, and 25 bases lay in between. Germline CDR1 and CDR2: SGHAT and FQNNGV. The CDR3 has 14 amino acids. CDR3 DNA sequence: TGTGCCAGCATGCGTTGGGCGTCGGTCCAGGTCCCGTACTTC. Translating gives CASMRWASVQVPYF.

The chain combines TRBV19 with TRBJ2-5, with 10 bases that match TRBD2. The J call may be wrong; the DNA end is better matched by TRBJ2-7. CDR3 length: 16 residues. The germline V gene encodes CDR1 LNHDA and CDR2 SQIVND (reference sequence). As DNA, the CDR3 is TGTGCCAGTAGTGGTCCGGGACTAGCGCGAACCTACGAGCAGTACTTC. Its translation is CASSGPGLARTYEQYF.

The chain employs TRBV5-8 and TRBJ2-3; unclear D gene. Between the trimmed V and J ends, which lost 4 bases and 0 bases, there was a span of 9 bases. The CDR3 consists of 14 residues. Germline-derived CDR1 and CDR2 are SGHTS and YDEGEE. CDR3: CASSPLASTDTQYF. CDR3 DNA sequence: TGTGCCAGCAGCCCCTTGGCCAGCACAGATACGCAGTATTTT.